The 26 T cell receptor beta chains below all came from one sample that was sequenced in a study of blood T cells in healthy people across ages. The use of a sample-barcoded 5' primer and a J-beta primer mix characterized a second PCR of about 7 to 12 cycles. One entry per CDR3 protein results from TCRdb running MiXCR on the 5' RACE reads. The table shows around 900,000 distinct CDR3 sequences, with about 51% occurring only once. The sample was blood. These TCRs come from a woman aged 55-70 years in good health.

This clonotype was picked up a small number of times. V and J are TRBV11-2 and TRBJ2-5; D gene uncertain. Near its end, the DNA agrees better with TRBJ2-7, so the J call may be wrong. In germline, CDR1 is SGHAT, CDR2 FQNNGV. The CDR3 consists of 17 residues. The CDR3: CASSLYIAPEGHYEQYF. CDR3 bases: TGTGCCAGCAGCTTATATATAGCTCCCGAAGGCCACTACGAGCAGTACTTC.

The rearrangement links TRBV27 to TRBJ2-1; TRBD2 might be the D (6 bases). This CDR3 spans 16 amino acids. Germline V gives CDR1 MNHEY, CDR2 SMNVEV (reference sequence). V lost 0 bases to trimming and J lost 3 bases, with 12 bases between them. CDR3 sequence (DNA): TGTGCCAGCAGTTTATCGTTACTAGCAATCTACAATGAGCAGTTCTTC. Translation gives CASSLSLLAIYNEQFF.

This clonotype occurred once. With a much larger clone just one base away, this may be a read error. The J gene is TRBJ2-7, the V gene TRBV29-1, with TRBD2 matching 10 bases. Germline V gene lookup returns CDR1 SQVTM and CDR2 ANQGSEA. This CDR3 spans 14 amino acids. The CDR3 nucleotides are TGCAGCGTTGCAACTAGCGGGGAGTCCTGCGAGCAGTACTTC. Translation gives CSVATSGESCEQYF.

Many counts were recorded for this clonotype. In DNA form, the CDR3 reads TGTGCCAGCAGTTATGCCCCAGCAGATACGCAGTATTTT. It yields the protein CASSYAPADTQYF. This sequence joins TRBV12-3 or TRBV12-4 and TRBJ2-3; no clear D. The CDR3 is 13 residues long. V dropped 4 bases and J dropped 4 bases, with 9 bases sitting between them.

The chain is built from TRBV27 and TRBJ2-3, with D maybe TRBD2 (6 bases). V was cut by 0 bases and J by 3 bases, with 13 bases left in between. Germline CDR1 is MNHEY and CDR2 is SMNVEV (reference sequence). This CDR3 has 16 amino acids. The CDR3: CASSLSPGVVTDTQYF. Here the CDR3 DNA reads TGTGCCAGCAGTTTATCCCCGGGAGTCGTTACAGATACGCAGTATTTT.

The chain recombines TRBV29-1 with TRBJ2-2, with D tentatively TRBD1 (5 bases). This CDR3 has 13 residues. Germline assignment: CDR1 SQVTM and CDR2 ANQGSEA. V was pared by 4 bases and J by 5 bases, with 11 bases between. DNA for the CDR3: TGCAGCGTTGGTAAGACAGCAACCGGGGAGCTGTTTTTT. It is translated as CSVGKTATGELFF.

A remark on this clonotype: A read error may produce the germline difference seen at one junction end. The chain links TRBV11-2 to TRBJ1-4; D not certain. CDR3 length equals 13 residues. Germline CDR1 SGHAT, CDR2 FQNNGV. CDR3 region: CASQRATNKKLFF. DNA for the CDR3: TGTGCCAGCCAAAGGGCAACTAATAAAAAACTGTTTTTT.

J is TRBJ1-1 and V is TRBV7-2; TRBD1 might be the D (5 bases). This CDR3 contains 16 residues. Trimming stripped 3 bases from V and 0 bases from J, with 14 bases between. CDR1 SGHTA and CDR2 FQGNSA come from the germline V gene. This chain's CDR3 is CASSFFRGRLNTEAFF. The CDR3 DNA is TGTGCCAGCAGCTTTTTTAGGGGCCGTTTGAACACTGAAGCTTTCTTT.

There are a few counts of this clonotype. The rearrangement joins TRBV12-3 or TRBV12-4 to TRBJ2-3; TRBD1 might be the D (5 bases). The germline V and J ends were trimmed by 6 bases and 2 bases, with 15 bases remaining between them. This CDR3 comprises 15 residues. CDR3 amino acids: CASSPTSGITDTQYF. In DNA form, the CDR3 reads TGTGCCAGCAGCCCCACTTCAGGGATCACAGATACGCAGTATTTT.

The chain couples TRBV5-1 to TRBJ2-2; D remains unclear. This CDR3 comprises 13 residues. Trimming removed 5 bases from V and 4 bases from J, with 9 bases in between. Germline V gives CDR1 SGHRS, CDR2 YFSETQ. CDR3: CASRRDTTGELFF. CDR3 sequence (DNA): TGCGCCAGCAGAAGAGATACCACCGGGGAGCTGTTTTTT. Drawing the rest from reference TRBV5-1 and TRBJ2-2, the complete variable domain is KAGVTQTPRYLIKTRGQQVTLSCSPISGHRSVSWYQQTPGQGLQFLFEYFSETQRNKGNFPGRFSGRQFSNSRSEMNVSTLELGDSALYLCASRRDTTGELFFGEGSRLTVL.

The chain has TRBV4-3 and TRBJ2-7, with D unclear. There are 17 residues in the CDR3. V was pared by 0 bases and J by 5 bases, with 20 bases between. In germline, CDR1 is LGHNA, CDR2 YSLEER. CDR3 in DNA: TGCGCCAGCAGCCAAGATGCCCTTCAAGACCCGCGTAACGAGCAGTACTTC. Translating gives CASSQDALQDPRNEQYF.

Comment on this clonotype: Since a much larger clone is just one base distant, this may be a read error. The V gene is TRBV18, the J gene TRBJ2-4; D gene unclear. The V gene's germline CDR1 is KGHSH and CDR2 LQKENI. The CDR3 is 15 residues long. The CDR3 DNA reads as TGTGCCAGCTCACCACAAGGCAGAGCCAAAAACGTTCAGTACTTC. Encoded protein: CASSPQGRAKNVQYF.

The chain couples TRBV29-1 to TRBJ2-2; 7 bases line up with TRBD1. J was trimmed by 3 bases and V by 3 bases; bases with no gene match: 1. In germline, CDR1 is SQVTM, CDR2 ANQGSEA. This CDR3 region has 13 residues. CDR3 amino acids: CSVDRGYTGELFF. Written as DNA, the CDR3 is TGCAGCGTTGACAGGGGGTACACCGGGGAGCTGTTTTTT.

The rearrangement joins TRBV27 to TRBJ1-4, with unresolved D. V was cut by 2 bases and J by 0 bases, with 13 bases left in between. Per the germline V gene, CDR1 is MNHEY and CDR2 is SMNVEV (reference sequence). The length of the CDR3 is 17 residues. The DNA for the CDR3 is TGTGCCAGCAGTTTAGCCAGCGGTTATACAACTAATGAAAAACTGTTTTTT. It codes for CASSLASGYTTNEKLFF.

The chain employs TRBV7-3 and TRBJ2-7; tentative D call: TRBD1 (5 bases). Trimming shortened V by 5 bases and J by 5 bases, and 13 bases separated the two germline ends. The CDR3 totals 13 residues. Germline values: CDR1 SGHTA, CDR2 FQGTGA. The CDR3: CASSRQPFNEQYF. Here the CDR3 DNA reads TGTGCCAGCAGCAGACAGCCCTTTAACGAGCAGTACTTC.

The rearrangement links TRBV28 to TRBJ2-5, with TRBD2 identical over 7 bases. The J call could be wrong; TRBJ2-7 is a better fit for the DNA end. The CDR3 has 17 residues. CDR1 MDHEN and CDR2 SYDVKM come from the germline V gene. The CDR3 DNA reads TGTGCCAGCAGTTCCTTGGTGAGCTGGGGAGGGCCTAACGAGCAGTACTTC. This encodes CASSSLVSWGGPNEQYF.

This sequence joins TRBV5-1 and TRBJ2-7; D might be TRBD2 (5 bases). Looked up from germline, CDR1 is SGHRS and CDR2 is YFSETQ. The V end was cut by 4 bases, the J end by 2 bases, with 13 bases between. The CDR3 sequence is 14 residues long. CDR3 in amino acids: CASSTWTFTYEQYF. CDR3 sequence (DNA): TGCGCCAGCAGCACATGGACTTTTACCTACGAGCAGTACTTC.

This clonotype was found a few times. V and J are TRBV12-3 or TRBV12-4 and TRBJ1-2, with D unclear. Trimming left V 7 bases short and J 2 bases short, with 11 bases between. The CDR3 spans 13 residues. The CDR3 DNA reads as TGTGCCAGCACCTCATGGGAAAACTATGGCTACACCTTC. Translating it yields CASTSWENYGYTF.

The chain is built from TRBV5-1 and TRBJ1-1, with 10 bases identical to TRBD1. Trimming took 4 bases from V and 6 from J; bases not matched to a gene: 6. The CDR3 covers 14 residues. Looked up from germline, CDR1 is SGHRS and CDR2 is YFSETQ. The CDR3: CASSRGQGIAEAFF. CDR3 nucleotide sequence: TGCGCCAGCAGCAGGGGACAGGGGATCGCTGAAGCTTTCTTT.

The chain recombines TRBV3-1 with TRBJ2-7, with TRBD2 matching 7 bases. This CDR3 is 13 amino acids long. Germline V gives CDR1 LGHDT, CDR2 YNNKEL (reference sequence). The trim removed 4 bases at V and 6 bases at J, leaving 6 bases unmatched. CDR3 coding DNA: TGTGCCAGCAGCCCCCCTGGACTAGTCGAGCAGTACTTC. This translates into CASSPPGLVEQYF.

This clonotype has just a few counts. This chain uses TRBV2 with TRBJ2-7; D uncertain. Germline V gene lookup returns CDR1 SNHLY and CDR2 FYNNEI. This CDR3 contains 10 residues. Trimming shortened V by 9 bases and J by 6 bases, and 9 bases separated the two germline ends. As DNA, the CDR3 is TGTGCCAGGGTCTCCGTCGAGCAGTACTTC. It is translated as CARVSVEQYF.

The V and J genes are TRBV5-4 and TRBJ1-2, with D tentatively TRBD1 (5 bases). CDR1 SGHNT and CDR2 YYREEE come from the germline V gene (reference sequence). Trimming took off 4 bases at V and 8 bases at J, with 21 bases between the two ends. The CDR3 loop spans 15 amino acids. CDR3 amino acids: CASSPPQGTLWGYTF. The CDR3 DNA follows: TGTGCCAGCAGCCCGCCCCAGGGCACCCTATGGGGCTACACCTTC.

This clonotype was detected a few times. The chain couples TRBV15 to TRBJ2-5; TRBD2 aligns across 9 bases. The CDR3 is 15 amino acids. V lost 8 bases, J lost 5 bases, and 12 bases stayed unmatched. The germline CDR1 and CDR2 sequences are LNHNV and YYDKDF (reference sequence). The CDR3 sequence is CATGDSGRVSETQYF. The CDR3 nucleotides are TGTGCCACCGGAGATAGCGGGAGAGTCAGCGAGACCCAGTACTTC.

The chain carries TRBV3-1 and TRBJ2-7; the D is unclear. Germline CDR1 reads LGHDT; CDR2 reads YNNKEL (reference sequence). Between the trimmed V and J ends, which lost 1 base and 5 bases, there was a span of 15 bases. This CDR3 is 15 amino acids long. CDR3 amino acids: CASSQVTRTINEQYF. The DNA of the CDR3 is TGTGCCAGCAGCCAAGTAACCAGGACGATTAACGAGCAGTACTTC.

A note on this clonotype: Sequence at one end of the junction differs from germline and may be a read error. V is TRBV27 and J is TRBJ2-6, with no clear D. This CDR3 has 18 residues. The germline gives CDR1 MNHEY, CDR2 SMNVEV (reference sequence). The CDR3 region is CVSSSQPHRSSGANVLTF. The CDR3 DNA reads as TGTGTCAGCAGTAGCCAGCCCCATAGAAGCTCTGGGGCCAACGTCCTGACTTTC.

V usage is TRBV20-1 and J usage is TRBJ2-1; TRBD2 aligns across 9 bases. The CDR3 has 15 amino acids. Germline assignment: CDR1 DFQATT and CDR2 SNEGSKA (reference sequence). V dropped 2 bases and J dropped 4; count of bases not matched to a gene: 6. The DNA of the CDR3 is TGCAGTGCTAGACCGGGACTAGCCTTATACAATGAGCAGTTCTTC. Its protein is CSARPGLALYNEQFF.